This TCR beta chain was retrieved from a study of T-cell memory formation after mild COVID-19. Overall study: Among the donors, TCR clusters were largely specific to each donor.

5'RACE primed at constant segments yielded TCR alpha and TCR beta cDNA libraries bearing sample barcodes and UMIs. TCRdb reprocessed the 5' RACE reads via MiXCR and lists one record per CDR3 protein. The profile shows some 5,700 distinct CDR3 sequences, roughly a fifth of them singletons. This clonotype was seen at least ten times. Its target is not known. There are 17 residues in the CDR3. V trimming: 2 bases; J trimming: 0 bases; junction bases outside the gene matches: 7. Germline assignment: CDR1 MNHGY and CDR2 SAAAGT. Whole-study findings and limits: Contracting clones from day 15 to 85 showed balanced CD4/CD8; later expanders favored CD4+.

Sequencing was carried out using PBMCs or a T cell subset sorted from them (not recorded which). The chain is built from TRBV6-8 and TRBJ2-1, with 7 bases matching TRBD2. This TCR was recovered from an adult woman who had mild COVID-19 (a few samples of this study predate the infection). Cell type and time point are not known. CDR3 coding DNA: TGTGCCAGCAGTTACGAGTTAGCGGGTTTCTCCTACAATGAGCAGTTCTTC. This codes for CASSYELAGFSYNEQFF.